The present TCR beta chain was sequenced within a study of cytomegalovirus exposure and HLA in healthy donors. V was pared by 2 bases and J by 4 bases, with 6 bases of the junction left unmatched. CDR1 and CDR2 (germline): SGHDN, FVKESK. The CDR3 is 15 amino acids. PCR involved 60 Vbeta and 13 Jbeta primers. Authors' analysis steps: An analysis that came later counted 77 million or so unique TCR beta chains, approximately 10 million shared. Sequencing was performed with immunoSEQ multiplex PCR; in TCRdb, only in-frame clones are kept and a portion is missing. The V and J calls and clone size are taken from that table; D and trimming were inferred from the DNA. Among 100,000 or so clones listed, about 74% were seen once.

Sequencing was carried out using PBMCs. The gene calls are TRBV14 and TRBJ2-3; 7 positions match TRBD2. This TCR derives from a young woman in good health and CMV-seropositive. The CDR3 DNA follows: TGTGCCAGCAGCCAAACGGGGGGATCCGCAGATACGCAGTATTTT. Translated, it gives CASSQTGGSADTQYF.